The text below deals with one T cell receptor (beta chain). This clonotype was recorded many times. This clone's antigen is unknown. There are no base qualities to consult, and no much larger clone falls within one base. The data derive from a study of human T cells and chemical hapten exposure (dated by TCRdb to about 2021). Regarding the research as a whole: For sensitization, 2% DPC in acetone was applied to a 2 cm by 2 cm area of upper inner arm skin. The mostly female patient cohort included alopecia areata with under or over 50% scalp involvement, alopecia totalis and alopecia universalis. Blood samples were taken from patients before sensitization (week 0) and at 2, 6 and about 24 weeks after DPC sensitization. Under 30 alopecia patients gave blood for TCR sequencing at one to four time points (pre-sensitization, 2, 6 and 24 weeks). In alopecia patients, the study followed how the peripheral blood TCR repertoire changed in vivo over primary and secondary sensitization to diphenylcyclopropenone (DPC), a hapten. Patients additionally received weekly therapeutic DPC doses to the scalp throughout the approximately 24-week study period. Libraries were combined into a pool for sequencing, and differences in TCR yield between samples came mainly from small differences in library volumes within the pool. Patch testing was done on the upper back using Finn chambers containing 0.01% DPC, and results were scored after 6 days according to International Contact Dermatitis Research Group standards. Overall study outcomes, separate from this receptor: Because every patient had alopecia, a presumed autoimmune disease, the patients' immune response might differ from that of healthy individuals. After repeated subsampling, the strength of the expansion versus patch-test correlation and the threshold at which it became significant changed. No change with DPC sensitization was found in the number of TCRs above 1 in 1000 frequency, and no evidence of global repertoire structure alterations was found. Expanded TCRs formed significantly more large CDR3 similarity clusters than pre-sensitization or healthy control sets, consistent with antigen-driven responses. Patch test score correlated positively with the number of PT1 expanded TCRs, reaching significance at thresholds 8, 16 and 32 but not at 4.

Library preparation was by RACE. For sequencing, a NextSeq 500 was employed. During library preparation, unique molecular identifiers were attached to individual cDNA molecules so that TCRs could be counted quantitatively and reproducibly. For every blood RNA sample, sequencing covered both the TCR alpha and TCR beta chains. The published analysis was carried out like this. A median of around 96,000 TCRs per sample was observed, with a range of about 20,000 to 750,000. V, J and CDR3 annotation of the TCR reads was carried out using the Decombinator software suite. For PS versus PT1 abundance plots, all samples were subsampled to the same number of TCRs (28,000). Expanded TCRs were defined as absent before sensitization and observed at least eight times at the 2-week time point. TCRdb reworked the public reads: Q25 trimming with fastp, MiXCR clone assembly, productive beta chains retained. One record per CDR3 amino acid sequence lists the most common genes and DNA. The V and J calls here are based on TCRdb, not the publication. This sample has over 300,000 distinct CDR3 sequences in its table, and 4.5% to 5.5% of those were observed once. The ten most abundant clones make up approximately 2.8% of the sample.

CDR1 SGHRS and CDR2 YFSETQ were looked up in the germline V gene. Trimming takes 1 base from V and 7 bases from J, and the germline ends sit 12 bases apart. Including cysteine and phenylalanine, the CDR3 has 13 amino acids. Only CDR3 DNA remains: 39 bases, in frame from the first base. Interpreted using the paper, the time point label stands for: pre-sensitization, week 0. This specimen's treatment or condition label, per the study, means: therapeutic diphenylcyclopropenone sensitization with weekly scalp DPC. Blood at each patch-test visit was drawn before the patch test was applied. Eligible patients were aged 18 to 70, diagnosed with alopecia, deemed suitable for DPC therapy, and excluded if pregnant. Total RNA was extracted from unfractionated whole blood that had been collected in Tempus Blood RNA tubes.

The source material was whole blood, sampled in connection with sensitization to the hapten diphenylcyclopropenone (DPC). The rearranged segments are TRBV5-1 and TRBJ2-7, with the D gene not confidently named. This receptor was identified in a woman aged 50 to 60 with alopecia areata. Some clones in this sample may be carry-over from other donors' samples. The CDR3 in this case is CASSLRGDREQYF. The bases are TGCGCCAGCAGCTTGCGAGGAGATCGGGAGCAGTACTTC.